This T cell receptor beta chain was recorded in a study of human T cells and chemical hapten exposure. Study information: TCR yields differed between samples (mainly from small differences in pooled library volume).

Findings of the study overall: With regard to DPC sensitization, TCRs above 1 in 1000 frequency did not change.

Described time point: patch test 3, about 24 weeks after DPC sensitization. Treatment given: therapeutic diphenylcyclopropenone sensitization with weekly scalp DPC. This clonotype has a handful of counts. Its antigen is unknown. This CDR3 comprises 14 residues. Germline assignment: CDR1 LGHDT and CDR2 YNNKEL (reference sequence). Deletions cut 2 bases from V and 0 bases from J, with 6 bases between. TCRdb passed the RACE reads through MiXCR, listing each CDR3 protein once. The sample lists 210,000 or so distinct CDR3 sequences, under 25% occurring once. The origin of this receptor is a woman between 35 and 50 years old with alopecia areata. Some clones in this sample may be carry-over from other donors' samples. V gene TRBV3-1 combines with J gene TRBJ2-3; D ambiguous. The sample consisted of whole blood, taken in connection with sensitization to the hapten diphenylcyclopropenone (DPC). The CDR3 nucleotides are TGTGCCAGCAGCCAAATCATCAGCACAGATACGCAGTATTTT. This codes for CASSQIISTDTQYF.